What follows is one T cell receptor (beta chain) and its context. The target of this receptor is not known. Base qualities are not at hand, and no much larger clone is one base apart. In the ophthalmopathy patients, disease was moderately to severely active, with a Clinical Activity Score of 3 or more, a NOSPECS grade of 4 or more, and a duration of less than 3 months. The study excluded patients with uncontrolled infections, other autoimmune diseases, pregnancy or lactation. Diagnoses relied on clinical symptoms, serum thyroxine and TRAb, thyroid ultrasound and orbital computed tomography. Ficoll-Paque density gradient centrifugation was used to isolate PBMCs from approximately 10 ml of fresh peripheral blood. Total RNA was extracted using Trizol reagent, and RNA quality was assessed on an Agilent 2100 Bioanalyzer. TCR beta CDR3 regions were amplified from RNA transcripts. A first-round RT-PCR of the TCR CDR3 used the HTBI primer set with the Qiagen OneStep RT-PCR kit. Libraries were constructed in a second round of multiplex PCR, after which size selection and purification were carried out. The libraries were sequenced on an Illumina HiSeq2000 using paired-end 100 bp reads. In the paper's pipeline: SOAPnuke was used to process the raw data, with reads discarded if the reads contained adapters or uncalled bases, had a mean Phred below 15, or lacked an exact constant-primer or identifier match. High-quality paired reads were merged with COPE v1.2.5, and unique nucleotide sequences were defined as clonotypes. MiTCR v1.1 was used to align clonotypes to the IMGT TRBV, TRBD and TRBJ reference segments. The analysis was restricted to V-J combinations with a frequency above 0.0001, which together covered 98% to 99.2% of the repertoires. A TCS score was defined as the ratio of F50 (clonal expansion) to E x V (chaos), with BLOSUM62-based TCRdist applied between CDR3 peptides within each V-J. Welch's t-statistics and random forest reduced just over 500 V-J features to about 13, which were used in a naive Bayes classifier (R e1071). Thyroid-blood repertoire similarity was quantified with the Morisita-Horn index. TCRdb redid the processing of the public reads, applying fastp at Q25 and MiXCR, and retained in-frame beta chains. Each entry merges the rows of one CDR3 protein and shows their most common DNA and genes. The V and J calls follow TCRdb's processing rather than the paper's. The sample table contains approximately 610,000 distinct CDR3 sequences; only one count was recorded for roughly 14% of them. 4.3% of the sample is in the top ten clones.

This sample is part of a study of T cells in Graves' hyperthyroidism and ophthalmopathy (dated by TCRdb to the late 2010s). Study-wide context: Peripheral blood was collected at initial diagnosis, before any treatment. To identify distinguishing TCR V-J signatures, a discovery cohort of some 99 patients was used, comprising 43 with Graves' ophthalmopathy and around 60 with stable Graves' hyperthyroidism. Whether ophthalmopathy could be predicted prospectively was tested in an independent validation cohort made up of 18 hyperthyroidism patients plus 17 patients who later progressed to ophthalmopathy. The 100 discovery patients were randomly split 7:3 into training and test sets. In several Graves' hyperthyroidism patients, the study also compared T-cell repertoires from thyroid tissue with T-cell repertoires from blood. Once sampling was done, hyperthyroidism patients were given methimazole at a starting dose of 30 mg daily, whereas ophthalmopathy patients were given high-dose intravenous methylprednisolone. The paper reports TCR Vbeta CDR3 sequencing of roughly 140 peripheral blood samples: under 45 ophthalmopathy, over 70 hyperthyroidism and approximately 17 progressor patients.

Results the study describes overall, beyond this receptor: Ophthalmopathy was separated from stable hyperthyroidism by a 13 V-J signature model, with roughly 88% sensitivity and around 81% specificity obtained in cross-validation and 80%/75% obtained in testing. Blood samples also contained most of the expanded thyroid clonotypes (frequency above 0.001), which suggests that blood repertoires may reflect thyroid immune responses. In validation, the model predicted progression to ophthalmopathy a median of about 6.8 months before onset, with approximately 71% sensitivity and roughly 79% specificity. Sample size was not statistically predetermined, and blinding of investigators to group allocation was not performed.

V loses 11 bases, J loses 5 bases, and the germline ends lie 18 bases apart. The germline V gene (reference sequence) gives CDR1 as LNHDA and CDR2 as SQIVND. Its CDR3 holds 13 amino acids, cysteine through phenylalanine. Here the CDR3 DNA is all that survives: 39 bases in frame from base 1. The source material was blood. The clonotype originates from a woman in her 40s with Graves' ophthalmopathy. Here the chain combines TRBV19 and TRBJ1-1; tentative D gene TRBD1, with 5 bases matching. For the CDR3, the sequence is CAGIRTGETEAFF. The DNA reads as follows: TGTGCCGGTATTAGGACGGGGGAGACTGAAGCTTTCTTT.